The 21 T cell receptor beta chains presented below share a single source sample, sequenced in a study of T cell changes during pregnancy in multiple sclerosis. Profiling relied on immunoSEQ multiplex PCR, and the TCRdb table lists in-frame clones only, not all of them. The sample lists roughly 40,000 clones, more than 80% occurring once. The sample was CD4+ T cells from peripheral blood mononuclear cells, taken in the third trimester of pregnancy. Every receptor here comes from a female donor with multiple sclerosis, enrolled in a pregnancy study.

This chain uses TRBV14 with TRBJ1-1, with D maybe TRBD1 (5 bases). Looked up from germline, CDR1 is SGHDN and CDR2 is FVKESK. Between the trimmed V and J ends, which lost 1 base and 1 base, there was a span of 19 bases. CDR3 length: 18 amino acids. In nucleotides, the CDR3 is TGTGCCAGCAGCCAAGTAGATCGGGTTGGGCAGGGGAACACTGAAGCTTTCTTT. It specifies CASSQVDRVGQGNTEAFF. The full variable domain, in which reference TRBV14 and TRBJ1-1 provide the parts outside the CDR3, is EAGVTQFPSHSVIEKGQTVTLRCDPISGHDNLYWYRRVMGKEIKFLLHFVKESKQDESGMPNNRFLAERTGGTYSTLKVQPAELEDSGVYFCASSQVDRVGQGNTEAFFGQGTRLTVV.

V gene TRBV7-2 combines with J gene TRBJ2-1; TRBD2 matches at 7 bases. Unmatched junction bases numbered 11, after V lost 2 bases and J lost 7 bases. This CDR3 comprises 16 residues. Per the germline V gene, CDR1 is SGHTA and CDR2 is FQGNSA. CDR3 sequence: CASSLTREHPSNEQFF. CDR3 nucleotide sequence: TGTGCCAGCAGCTTAACGCGGGAGCACCCTAGTAATGAGCAGTTCTTC.

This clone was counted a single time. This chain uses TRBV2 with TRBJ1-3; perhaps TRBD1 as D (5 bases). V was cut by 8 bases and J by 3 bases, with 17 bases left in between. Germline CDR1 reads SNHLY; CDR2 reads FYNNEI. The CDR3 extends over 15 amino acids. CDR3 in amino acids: CASGWRRTSGNTIYF. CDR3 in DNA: TGTGCCAGCGGTTGGCGCCGGACAAGTGGAAACACCATATATTTT.

The CDR3 is CASSLVRGRTEAFF. The CDR3 coding sequence is TGTGCCAGCAGCTTAGTCAGGGGGAGAACTGAAGCTTTCTTT. The chain carries TRBV7-8 and TRBJ1-1; TRBD1 aligns across 7 bases. The CDR3 is made up of 14 amino acids. Germline V gene lookup returns CDR1 SGHVS and CDR2 FQNEAQ. The V segment lost 1 base and the J segment 5 bases; nucleotides outside the gene matches: 4.

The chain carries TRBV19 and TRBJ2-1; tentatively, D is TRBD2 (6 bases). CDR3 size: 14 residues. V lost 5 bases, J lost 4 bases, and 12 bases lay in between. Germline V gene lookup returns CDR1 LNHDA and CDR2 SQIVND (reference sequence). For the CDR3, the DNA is TGTGCCAGTAGTCTTAGCGGCCGATACAATGAGCAGTTCTTC. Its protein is CASSLSGRYNEQFF.

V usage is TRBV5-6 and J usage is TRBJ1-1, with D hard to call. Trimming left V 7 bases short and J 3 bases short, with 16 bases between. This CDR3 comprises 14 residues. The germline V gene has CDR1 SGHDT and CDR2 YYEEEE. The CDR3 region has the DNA TGTGCCAGCTCCCCTAGCAGGCTGGACACTGAAGCTTTCTTT. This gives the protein CASSPSRLDTEAFF.

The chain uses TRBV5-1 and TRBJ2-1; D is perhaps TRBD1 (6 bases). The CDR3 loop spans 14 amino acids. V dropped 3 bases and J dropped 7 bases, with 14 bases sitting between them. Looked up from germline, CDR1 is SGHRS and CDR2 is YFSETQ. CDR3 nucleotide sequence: TGCGCCAGCAGCTGGGGGCCTAGGGAGAATGAGCAGTTCTTC. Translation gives CASSWGPRENEQFF. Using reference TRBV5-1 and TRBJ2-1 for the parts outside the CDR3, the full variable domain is KAGVTQTPRYLIKTRGQQVTLSCSPISGHRSVSWYQQTPGQGLQFLFEYFSETQRNKGNFPGRFSGRQFSNSRSEMNVSTLELGDSALYLCASSWGPRENEQFFGPGTRLTVL.

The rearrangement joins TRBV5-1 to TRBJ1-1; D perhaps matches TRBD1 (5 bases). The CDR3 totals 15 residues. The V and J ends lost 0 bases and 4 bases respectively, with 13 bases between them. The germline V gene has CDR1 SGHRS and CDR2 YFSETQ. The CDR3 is CASSLAAGQGTEAFF. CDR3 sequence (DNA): TGCGCCAGCAGCTTGGCCGCGGGGCAGGGCACTGAAGCTTTCTTT. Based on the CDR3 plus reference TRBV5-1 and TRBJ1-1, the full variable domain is KAGVTQTPRYLIKTRGQQVTLSCSPISGHRSVSWYQQTPGQGLQFLFEYFSETQRNKGNFPGRFSGRQFSNSRSEMNVSTLELGDSALYLCASSLAAGQGTEAFFGQGTRLTVV.

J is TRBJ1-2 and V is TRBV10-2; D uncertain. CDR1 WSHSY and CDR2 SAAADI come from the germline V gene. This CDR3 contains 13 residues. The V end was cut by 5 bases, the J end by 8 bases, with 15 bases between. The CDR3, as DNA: TGCGCCAGCAGTCAGCAGGATAGTGGCGGCTACACCTTC. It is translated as CASSQQDSGGYTF.

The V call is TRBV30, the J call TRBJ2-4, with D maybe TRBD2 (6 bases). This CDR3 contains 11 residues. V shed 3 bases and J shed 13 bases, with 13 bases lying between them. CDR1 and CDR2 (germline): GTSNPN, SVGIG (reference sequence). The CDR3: CAWSARDSQYF. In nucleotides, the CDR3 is TGTGCCTGGAGCGCCCGGGACTCCCAGTACTTC.

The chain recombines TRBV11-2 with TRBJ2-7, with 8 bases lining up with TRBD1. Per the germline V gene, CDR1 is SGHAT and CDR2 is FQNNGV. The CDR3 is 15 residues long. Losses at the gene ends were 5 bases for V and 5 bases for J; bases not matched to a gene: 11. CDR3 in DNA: TGTGCCAGCAGCCAGTTAGCAGGACAGGGAAACGAGCAGTACTTC. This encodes CASSQLAGQGNEQYF.

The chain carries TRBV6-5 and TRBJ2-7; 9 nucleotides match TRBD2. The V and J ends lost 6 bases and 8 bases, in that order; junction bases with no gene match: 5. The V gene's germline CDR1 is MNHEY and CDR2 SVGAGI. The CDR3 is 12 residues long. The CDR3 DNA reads TGTGCCAGCAGCAAGGGGACTAGCAAGCAGTACTTC. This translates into CASSKGTSKQYF.

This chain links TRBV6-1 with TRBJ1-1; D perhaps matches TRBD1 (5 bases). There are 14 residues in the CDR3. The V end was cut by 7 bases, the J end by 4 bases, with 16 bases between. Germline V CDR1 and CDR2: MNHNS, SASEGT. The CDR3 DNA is TGTGCCAGCAAACCCCTCGGAGGGACCACTGAAGCTTTCTTT. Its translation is CASKPLGGTTEAFF.

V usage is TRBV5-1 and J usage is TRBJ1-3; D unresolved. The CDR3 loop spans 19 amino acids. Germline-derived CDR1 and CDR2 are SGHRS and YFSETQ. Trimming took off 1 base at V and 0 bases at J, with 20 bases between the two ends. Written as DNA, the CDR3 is TGCGCCAGCAGCTTGTTGCCAGCTACCGGTTCAGGCTCTGGAAACACCATATATTTT. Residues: CASSLLPATGSGSGNTIYF.

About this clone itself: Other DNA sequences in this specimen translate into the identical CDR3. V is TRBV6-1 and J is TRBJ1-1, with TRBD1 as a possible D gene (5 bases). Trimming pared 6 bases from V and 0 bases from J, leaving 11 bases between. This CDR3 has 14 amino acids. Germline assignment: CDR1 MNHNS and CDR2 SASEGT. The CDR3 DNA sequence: TGTGCCAGCAGGACGAGACAGATGAACACTGAAGCTTTCTTT. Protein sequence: CASRTRQMNTEAFF.

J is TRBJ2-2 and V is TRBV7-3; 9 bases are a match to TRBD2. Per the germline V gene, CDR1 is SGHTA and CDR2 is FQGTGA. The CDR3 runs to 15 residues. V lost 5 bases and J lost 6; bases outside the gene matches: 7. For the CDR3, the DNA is TGTGCCAGCAGCGTTAGCGGGAGCGTAGCCGGGGAGCTGTTTTTT. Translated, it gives CASSVSGSVAGELFF. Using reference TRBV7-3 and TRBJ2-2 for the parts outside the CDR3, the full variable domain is GAGVSQTPSNKVTEKGKYVELRCDPISGHTALYWYRQSLGQGPEFLIYFQGTGAADDSGLPNDRFFAVRPEGSVSTLKIQRTERGDSAVYLCASSVSGSVAGELFFGEGSRLTVL.

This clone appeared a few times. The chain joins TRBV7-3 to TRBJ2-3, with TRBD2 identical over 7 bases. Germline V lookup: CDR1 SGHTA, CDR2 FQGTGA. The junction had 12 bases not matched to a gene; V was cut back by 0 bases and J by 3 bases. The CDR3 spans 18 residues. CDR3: CASSLTGGGSGTTDTQYF. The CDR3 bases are TGTGCCAGCAGCTTAACGGGGGGGGGAAGCGGGACGACAGATACGCAGTATTTT.

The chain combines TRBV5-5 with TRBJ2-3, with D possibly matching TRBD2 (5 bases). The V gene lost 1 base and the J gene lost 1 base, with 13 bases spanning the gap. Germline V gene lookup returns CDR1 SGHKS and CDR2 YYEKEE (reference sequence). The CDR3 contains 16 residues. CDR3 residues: CASSLYVSGGTDTQYF. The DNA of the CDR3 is TGTGCCAGCAGCTTGTACGTATCCGGGGGCACAGATACGCAGTATTTT.

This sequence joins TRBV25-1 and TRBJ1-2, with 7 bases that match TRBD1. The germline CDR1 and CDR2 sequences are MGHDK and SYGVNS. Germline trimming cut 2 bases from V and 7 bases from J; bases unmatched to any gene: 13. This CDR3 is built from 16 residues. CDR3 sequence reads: CASSETEAGGPGGYTF. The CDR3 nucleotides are TGTGCCAGCAGTGAAACGGAGGCAGGGGGGCCAGGTGGCTACACCTTC.

The CDR3 sequence is CASSYQAGAYEQYF. Written as DNA, the CDR3 is TGTGCCAGCAGTTACCAGGCGGGGGCCTACGAGCAGTACTTC. This chain joins TRBV6-6 and TRBJ2-7; 7 bases match TRBD2. The V gene end was trimmed by 2 bases and the J gene end by 2 bases; junction bases not matched to a gene: 3. The germline gives CDR1 MNHNY, CDR2 SVGAGI (reference sequence). This CDR3 comprises 14 residues.

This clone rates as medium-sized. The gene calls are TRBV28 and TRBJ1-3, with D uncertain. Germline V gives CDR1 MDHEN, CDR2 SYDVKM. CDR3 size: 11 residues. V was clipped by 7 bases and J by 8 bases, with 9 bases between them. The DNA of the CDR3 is TGTGCCAGCAAGCTAGGAGACACCATATATTTT. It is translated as CASKLGDTIYF.